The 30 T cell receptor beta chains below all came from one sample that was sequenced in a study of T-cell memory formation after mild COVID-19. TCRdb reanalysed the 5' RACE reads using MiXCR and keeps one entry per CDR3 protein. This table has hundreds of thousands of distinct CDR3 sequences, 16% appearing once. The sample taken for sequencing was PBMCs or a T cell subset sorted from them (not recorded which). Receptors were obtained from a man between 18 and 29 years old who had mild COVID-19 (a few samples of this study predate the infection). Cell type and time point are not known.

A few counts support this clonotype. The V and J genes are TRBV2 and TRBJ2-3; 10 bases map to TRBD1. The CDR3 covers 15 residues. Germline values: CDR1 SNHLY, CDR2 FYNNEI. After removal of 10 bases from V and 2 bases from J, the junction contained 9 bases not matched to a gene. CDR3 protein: CATARGQGSTDTQYF. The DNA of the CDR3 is TGTGCCACCGCTCGGGGACAGGGGTCCACAGATACGCAGTATTTT.

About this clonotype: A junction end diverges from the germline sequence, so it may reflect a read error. The CDR3 protein is CASSLSDGYGLYEQYF. CDR3 in DNA: TGTGCCAGCAGTCTATCGGACGGTTATGGGCTCTACGAGCAGTACTTC. This chain uses TRBV27 with TRBJ2-7; D gene uncertain. The CDR3 is 16 amino acids. Germline V gives CDR1 MNHEY, CDR2 SMNVEV (reference sequence).

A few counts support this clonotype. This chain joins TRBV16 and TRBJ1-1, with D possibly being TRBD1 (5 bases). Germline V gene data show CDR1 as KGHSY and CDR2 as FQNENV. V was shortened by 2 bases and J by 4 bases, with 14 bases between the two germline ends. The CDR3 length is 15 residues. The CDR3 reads CASSQLGFGGTEAFF. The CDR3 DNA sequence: TGTGCCAGCAGCCAACTTGGATTTGGGGGCACTGAAGCTTTCTTT.

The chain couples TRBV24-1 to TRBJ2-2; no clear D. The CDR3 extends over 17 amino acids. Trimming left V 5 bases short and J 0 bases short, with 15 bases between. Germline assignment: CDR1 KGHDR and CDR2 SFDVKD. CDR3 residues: CATSGIPGAPNTGELFF. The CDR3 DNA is TGTGCCACCAGTGGTATACCAGGAGCGCCGAACACCGGGGAGCTGTTTTTT.

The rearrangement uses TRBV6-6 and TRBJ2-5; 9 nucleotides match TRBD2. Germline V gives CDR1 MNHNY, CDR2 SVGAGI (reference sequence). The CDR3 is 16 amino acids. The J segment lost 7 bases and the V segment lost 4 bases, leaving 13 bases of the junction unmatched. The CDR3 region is CASSSEGAGGKVTQYF. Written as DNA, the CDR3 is TGTGCCAGCAGTTCCGAGGGAGCGGGGGGTAAGGTGACCCAGTACTTC.

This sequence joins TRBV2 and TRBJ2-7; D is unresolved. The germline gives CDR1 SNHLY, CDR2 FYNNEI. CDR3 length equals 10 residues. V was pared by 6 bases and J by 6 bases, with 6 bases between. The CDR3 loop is CASRDSEQYF. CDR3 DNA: TGTGCCAGCAGAGACTCCGAGCAGTACTTC.

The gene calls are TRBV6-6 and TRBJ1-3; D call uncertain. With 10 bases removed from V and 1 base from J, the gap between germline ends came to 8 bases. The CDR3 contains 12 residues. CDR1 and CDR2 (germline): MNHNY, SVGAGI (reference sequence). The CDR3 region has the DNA TGTGCCACCTTAAGTTCTGGAAACACCATATATTTT. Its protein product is CATLSSGNTIYF.

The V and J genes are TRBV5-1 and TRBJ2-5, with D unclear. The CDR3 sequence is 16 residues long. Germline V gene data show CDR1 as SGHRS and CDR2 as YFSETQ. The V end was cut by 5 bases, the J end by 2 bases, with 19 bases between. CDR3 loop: CASRPKDPAAQETQYF. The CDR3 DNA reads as TGCGCCAGCAGGCCTAAGGACCCGGCAGCACAAGAGACCCAGTACTTC.

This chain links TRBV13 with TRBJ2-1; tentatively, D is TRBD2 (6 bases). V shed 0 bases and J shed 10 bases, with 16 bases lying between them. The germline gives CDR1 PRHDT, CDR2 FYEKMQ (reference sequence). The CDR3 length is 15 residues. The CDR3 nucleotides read TGTGCCAGCAGCTTAGGGAACGGAGGGGCCGACGAGCAGTTCTTC. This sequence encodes CASSLGNGGADEQFF.

The CDR3 nucleotides read TGTGCCAGCAGCCAAGTGGGTGGAACGAACACCGGGGAGCTGTTTTTT. This translates into CASSQVGGTNTGELFF. The chain combines TRBV3-1 with TRBJ2-2; no clear D gene. Between the trimmed V and J ends, which lost 1 base and 0 bases, there was a span of 9 bases. The germline gives CDR1 LGHDT, CDR2 YNNKEL (reference sequence). The CDR3 consists of 16 residues.

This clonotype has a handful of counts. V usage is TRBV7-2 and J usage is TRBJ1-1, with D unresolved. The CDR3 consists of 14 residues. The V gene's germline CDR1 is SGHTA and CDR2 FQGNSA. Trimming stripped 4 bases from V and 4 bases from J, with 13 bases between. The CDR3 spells CASSSSQLRTEAFF. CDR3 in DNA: TGTGCCAGCAGCTCTTCACAGCTACGCACTGAAGCTTTCTTT. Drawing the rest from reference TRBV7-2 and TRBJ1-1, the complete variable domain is GAGVSQSPSNKVTEKGKDVELRCDPISGHTALYWYRQSLGQGLEFLIYFQGNSAPDKSGLPSDRFSAERTGGSVSTLTIQRTQQEDSAVYLCASSSSQLRTEAFFGQGTRLTVV.

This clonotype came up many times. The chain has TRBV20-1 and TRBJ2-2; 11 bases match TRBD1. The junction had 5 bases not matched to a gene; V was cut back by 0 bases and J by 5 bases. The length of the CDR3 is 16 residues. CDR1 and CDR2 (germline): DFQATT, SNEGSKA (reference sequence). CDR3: CSAREVGQGATGELFF. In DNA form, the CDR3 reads TGCAGTGCTAGAGAAGTAGGACAGGGGGCGACCGGGGAGCTGTTTTTT.

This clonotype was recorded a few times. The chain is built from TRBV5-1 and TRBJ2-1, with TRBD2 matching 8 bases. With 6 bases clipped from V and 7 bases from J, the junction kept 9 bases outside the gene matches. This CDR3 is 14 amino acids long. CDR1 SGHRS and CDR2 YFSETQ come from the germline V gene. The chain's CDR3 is CASNPGLGTNEQFF. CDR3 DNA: TGCGCCAGCAACCCGGGACTAGGGACGAATGAGCAGTTCTTC.

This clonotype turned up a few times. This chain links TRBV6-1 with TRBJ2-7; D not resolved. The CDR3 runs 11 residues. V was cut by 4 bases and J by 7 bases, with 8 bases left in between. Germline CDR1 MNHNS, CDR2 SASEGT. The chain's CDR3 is CASSGYLEQYV. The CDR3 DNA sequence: TGTGCCAGCAGTGGCTACTTAGAGCAGTACGTC.

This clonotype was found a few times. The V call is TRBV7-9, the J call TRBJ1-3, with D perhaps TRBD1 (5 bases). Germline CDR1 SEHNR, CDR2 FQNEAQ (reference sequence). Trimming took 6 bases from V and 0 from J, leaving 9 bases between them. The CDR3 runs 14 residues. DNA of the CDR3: TGTGCCAGCAGTTCGGGACTCTCTGGAAACACCATATATTTT. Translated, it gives CASSSGLSGNTIYF.

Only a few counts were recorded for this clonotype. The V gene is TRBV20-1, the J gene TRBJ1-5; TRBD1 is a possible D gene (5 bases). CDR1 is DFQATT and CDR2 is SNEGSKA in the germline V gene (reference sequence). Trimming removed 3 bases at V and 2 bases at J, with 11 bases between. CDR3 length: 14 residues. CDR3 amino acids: CSASISRGNQPQHF. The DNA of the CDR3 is TGCAGTGCTAGCATCTCCAGGGGCAATCAGCCCCAGCATTTT.

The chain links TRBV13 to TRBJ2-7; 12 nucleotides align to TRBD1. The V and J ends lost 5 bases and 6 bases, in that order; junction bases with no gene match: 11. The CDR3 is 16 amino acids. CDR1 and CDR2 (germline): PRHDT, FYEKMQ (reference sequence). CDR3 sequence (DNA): TGTGCCAGCAGCACATCCGGGACAGGGGGCTCGGGCGAGCAGTACTTC. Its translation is CASSTSGTGGSGEQYF. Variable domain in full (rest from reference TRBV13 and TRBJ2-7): AAGVIQSPRHLIKEKRETATLKCYPIPRHDTVYWYQQGPGQDPQFLISFYEKMQSDKGSIPDRFSAQQFSDYHSELNMSSLELGDSALYFCASSTSGTGGSGEQYFGPGTRLTVT.

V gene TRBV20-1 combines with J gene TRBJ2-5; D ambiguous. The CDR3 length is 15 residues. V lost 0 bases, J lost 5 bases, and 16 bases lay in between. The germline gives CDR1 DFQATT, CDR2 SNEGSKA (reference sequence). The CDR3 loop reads CSARDGYAERETQYF. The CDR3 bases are TGCAGTGCTAGAGATGGGTACGCGGAAAGGGAGACCCAGTACTTC.

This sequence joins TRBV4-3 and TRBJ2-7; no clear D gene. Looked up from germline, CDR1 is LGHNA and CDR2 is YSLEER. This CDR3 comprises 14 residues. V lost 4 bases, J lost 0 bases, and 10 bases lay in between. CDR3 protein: CASSPAGSSYEQYF. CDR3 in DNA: TGCGCCAGCAGCCCAGCAGGTTCCTCCTACGAGCAGTACTTC.

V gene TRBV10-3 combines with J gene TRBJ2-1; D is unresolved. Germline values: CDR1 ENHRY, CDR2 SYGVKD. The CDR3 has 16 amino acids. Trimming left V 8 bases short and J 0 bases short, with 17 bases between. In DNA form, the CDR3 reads TGTGCCATCTCCCAGCCTCGGGCGACCTCCTACAATGAGCAGTTCTTC. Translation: CAISQPRATSYNEQFF.

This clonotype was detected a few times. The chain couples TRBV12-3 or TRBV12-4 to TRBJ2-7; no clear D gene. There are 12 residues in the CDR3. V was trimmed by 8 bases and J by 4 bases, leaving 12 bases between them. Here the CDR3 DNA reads TGTGCCAGCTCCACAGCCGTTTACGAGCAGTACTTC. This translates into CASSTAVYEQYF.

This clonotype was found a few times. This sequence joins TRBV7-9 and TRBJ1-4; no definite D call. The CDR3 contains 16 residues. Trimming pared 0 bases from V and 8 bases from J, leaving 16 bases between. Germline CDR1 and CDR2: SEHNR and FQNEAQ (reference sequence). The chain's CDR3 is CASSLAVSNRGEKLFF. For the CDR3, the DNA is TGTGCCAGCAGCTTAGCTGTTAGCAATCGAGGCGAAAAACTGTTTTTT. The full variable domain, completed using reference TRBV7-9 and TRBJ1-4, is DTGVSQNPRHKITKRGQNVTFRCDPISEHNRLYWYRQTLGQGPEFLTYFQNEAQLEKSRLLSDRFSAERPKGSFSTLEIQRTEQGDSAMYLCASSLAVSNRGEKLFFGSGTQLSVL.

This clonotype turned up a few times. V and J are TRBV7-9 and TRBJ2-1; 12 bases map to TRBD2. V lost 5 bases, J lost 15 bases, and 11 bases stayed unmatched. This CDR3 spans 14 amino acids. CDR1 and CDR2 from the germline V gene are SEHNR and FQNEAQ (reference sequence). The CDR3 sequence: CASSPRASGGAAFF. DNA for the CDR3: TGTGCCAGCAGCCCCCGAGCTAGCGGGGGGGCGGCGTTCTTC.

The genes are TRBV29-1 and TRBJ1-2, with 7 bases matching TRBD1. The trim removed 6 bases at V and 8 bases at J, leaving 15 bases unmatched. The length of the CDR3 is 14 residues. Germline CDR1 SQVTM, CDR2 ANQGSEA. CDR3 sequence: CSVGGRQGLSGYTF. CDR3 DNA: TGCAGCGTCGGAGGGCGACAGGGATTAAGCGGCTACACCTTC.

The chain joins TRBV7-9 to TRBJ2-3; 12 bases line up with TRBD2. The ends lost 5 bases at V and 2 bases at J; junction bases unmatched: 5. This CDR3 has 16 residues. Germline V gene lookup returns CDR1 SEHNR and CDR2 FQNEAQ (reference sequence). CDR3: CASSKTSGGNTDTQYF. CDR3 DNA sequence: TGTGCCAGCAGCAAAACTAGCGGGGGGAACACAGATACGCAGTATTTT.

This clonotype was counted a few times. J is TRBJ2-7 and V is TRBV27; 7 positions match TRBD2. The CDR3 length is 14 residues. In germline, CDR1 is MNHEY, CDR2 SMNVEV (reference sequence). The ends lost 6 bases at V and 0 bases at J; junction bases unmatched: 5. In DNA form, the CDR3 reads TGTGCCAGCAGCCGGGGGGTCAGCTCCTACGAGCAGTACTTC. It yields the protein CASSRGVSSYEQYF.

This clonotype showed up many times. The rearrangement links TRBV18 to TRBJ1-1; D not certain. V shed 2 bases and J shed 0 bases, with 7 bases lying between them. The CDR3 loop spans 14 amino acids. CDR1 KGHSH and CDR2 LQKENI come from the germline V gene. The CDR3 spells CASSPSGMNTEAFF. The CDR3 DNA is TGTGCCAGCTCACCAAGCGGAATGAACACTGAAGCTTTCTTT.

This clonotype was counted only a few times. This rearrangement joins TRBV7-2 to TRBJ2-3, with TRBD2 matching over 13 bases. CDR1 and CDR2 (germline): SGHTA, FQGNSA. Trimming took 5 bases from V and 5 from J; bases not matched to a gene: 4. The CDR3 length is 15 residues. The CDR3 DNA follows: TGTGCCAGCAGCCCGGGACTAGCGGGGATAGATACGCAGTATTTT. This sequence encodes CASSPGLAGIDTQYF.

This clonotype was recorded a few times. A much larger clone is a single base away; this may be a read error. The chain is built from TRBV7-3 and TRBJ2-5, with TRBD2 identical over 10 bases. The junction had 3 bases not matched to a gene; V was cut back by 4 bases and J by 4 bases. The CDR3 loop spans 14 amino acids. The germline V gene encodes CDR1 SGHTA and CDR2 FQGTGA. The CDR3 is CASSSAGGRETQYF. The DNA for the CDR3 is TGTGCCAGCAGCTCAGCGGGGGGGCGAGAGACCCAGTACTTC.

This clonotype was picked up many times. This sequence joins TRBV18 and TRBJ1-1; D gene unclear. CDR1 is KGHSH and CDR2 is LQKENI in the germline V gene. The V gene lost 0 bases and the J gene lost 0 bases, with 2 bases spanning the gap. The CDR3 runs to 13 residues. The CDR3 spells CASSPPVNTEAFF. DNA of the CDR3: TGTGCCAGCTCACCACCGGTGAACACTGAAGCTTTCTTT.